The 21 T cell receptor beta chains reported below all come from one sample, sequenced in a study of blood T cells in healthy people across ages. Through a sample-barcoded 5' primer and a J-beta primer mix, a second PCR was run for about 6 to 12 cycles. One entry per CDR3 protein results from TCRdb running MiXCR on the 5' RACE reads. The table has 1.8 million or so distinct CDR3 sequences, about two fifths seen once. Sequencing was performed on blood. The receptors originated from a human donor in good health.

This clonotype came up once. The CDR3 coding sequence is TGTGCCAGCAGCCAAGGGGTCGGGACCACGAGGGTCGAGCAGTACTTC. Translating it yields CASSQGVGTTRVEQYF. The chain uses TRBV14 and TRBJ2-7, with D possibly being TRBD1 or TRBD2 (5 bases each). The CDR3 has 16 amino acids. Deletions cut 1 base from V and 6 bases from J, with 19 bases between. Germline V gene lookup returns CDR1 SGHDN and CDR2 FVKESK.

The chain is built from TRBV18 and TRBJ1-5; possibly TRBD1 for D (6 bases). V was clipped by 0 bases and J by 7 bases, with 22 bases between them. Looked up from germline, CDR1 is KGHSH and CDR2 is LQKENI. The CDR3 runs 18 residues. DNA for the CDR3: TGTGCCAGCTCACCACCAATGGTTTCAACAGGGTCTCGCCAGCCCCAGCATTTT. Its translation is CASSPPMVSTGSRQPQHF.

V usage is TRBV20-1 and J usage is TRBJ1-1; no definite D call. This CDR3 is 15 amino acids long. V was pared by 3 bases and J by 6 bases, with 20 bases between. The germline gives CDR1 DFQATT, CDR2 SNEGSKA (reference sequence). The CDR3 is CSARPRAGGSAEAFF. The DNA for the CDR3 is TGCAGTGCTAGGCCCCGGGCCGGTGGGAGCGCTGAAGCTTTCTTT.

J is TRBJ2-1 and V is TRBV4-2, with TRBD1 matching 7 bases. There are 18 residues in the CDR3. In germline, CDR1 is LGHNA, CDR2 YNFKEQ. Unmatched junction bases numbered 12, after V lost 0 bases and J lost 4 bases. In DNA, the CDR3 is TGTGCCAGCAGCCAAGATCATCGGGGACAGCTCGAATACAATGAGCAGTTCTTC. It translates to CASSQDHRGQLEYNEQFF.

This chain links TRBV12-3 or TRBV12-4 with TRBJ2-1; D perhaps matches TRBD2 (5 bases). The CDR3 consists of 16 residues. The V end was cut by 5 bases, the J end by 1 base, with 15 bases between. The DNA for the CDR3 is TGTGCCAGCAGTCCGTGGACTCGCCAATCCTACAATGAGCAGTTCTTC. Amino acids: CASSPWTRQSYNEQFF.

The CDR3, as DNA: TGTGCCAGCAGCTACCACTTGGGGGCGGGCAATCAGCCCCAGCATTTT. This translates into CASSYHLGAGNQPQHF. The rearrangement links TRBV28 to TRBJ1-5; possibly TRBD1 for D (6 bases). V lost 6 bases and J lost 2, with 17 bases in between. The length of the CDR3 is 16 residues. Germline CDR1 MDHEN, CDR2 SYDVKM.

The chain has TRBV27 and TRBJ1-4, with 8 bases that match TRBD1. The CDR3 covers 14 residues. The germline V gene encodes CDR1 MNHEY and CDR2 SMNVEV (reference sequence). The V segment lost 4 bases and the J segment 8 bases; nucleotides outside the gene matches: 6. DNA for the CDR3: TGTGCCAGCAGTTCCAGGGGGCTGAGAGAAAAACTGTTTTTT. This encodes CASSSRGLREKLFF.

The V call is TRBV20-1, the J call TRBJ2-3; D is unclear. V shed 0 bases and J shed 6 bases, with 7 bases lying between them. CDR1 is DFQATT, CDR2 SNEGSKA, per germline (reference sequence). The CDR3 totals 12 residues. The CDR3 sequence is CSARDDGDTQYF. As DNA, the CDR3 is TGCAGTGCTAGAGATGATGGGGATACGCAGTATTTT.

With regard to this clonotype: A much larger clone differs from this one at a single base, so this may be a read error. This chain joins TRBV7-2 and TRBJ2-7; D is possibly TRBD1 (5 bases). Germline V gives CDR1 SGHTA, CDR2 FQGNSA. The CDR3 is 15 residues long. CDR3 in DNA: TGTGCCTGCAGCCCTAGTACCTCATCAGGGTACGAGCAGTACTTC. Translating it yields CACSPSTSSGYEQYF.

The chain joins TRBV3-1 to TRBJ2-3; TRBD1 might be the D (5 bases). This CDR3 spans 16 amino acids. Per the germline V gene, CDR1 is LGHDT and CDR2 is YNNKEL (reference sequence). V dropped 4 bases and J dropped 3 bases, with 17 bases sitting between them. The CDR3 loop is CASSPDQGGRTDTQYF. The DNA of the CDR3 is TGTGCCAGCAGCCCGGACCAGGGTGGTCGTACAGATACGCAGTATTTT.

This clonotype occurred many times. V and J are TRBV7-6 and TRBJ2-7, with D unclear. V was pared by 1 base and J by 2 bases, with 9 bases between. Germline V lookup: CDR1 SGHVS, CDR2 FNYEAQ. This CDR3 spans 14 amino acids. Here the CDR3 DNA reads TGTGCCAGCAGCTTAGGAGAAGGAGCCTACGAGCAGTACTTC. This translates into CASSLGEGAYEQYF.

The J gene is TRBJ2-5, the V gene TRBV7-2; a weak D match, TRBD2 (5 bases). The CDR3 loop spans 13 amino acids. V was shortened by 6 bases and J by 11 bases, with 19 bases between the two germline ends. Germline CDR1 reads SGHTA; CDR2 reads FQGNSA. The CDR3 spells CASSLTSYGEQYF. CDR3 DNA: TGTGCCAGCAGTTTAACTAGTTATGGGGAGCAGTACTTC.

This clonotype came up many times. The chain is built from TRBV29-1 and TRBJ2-5; 7 bases line up with TRBD1. Judging by the DNA end, TRBJ2-7 fits better; the J call may be wrong. CDR3 size: 12 residues. Per the germline V gene, CDR1 is SQVTM and CDR2 is ANQGSEA. The CDR3 sequence: CSVGDREHEQYF. The CDR3 coding sequence is TGCAGCGTCGGTGACAGGGAACACGAGCAGTACTTC.

V and J are TRBV28 and TRBJ2-5; D not certain. This CDR3 contains 14 residues. The V gene lost 5 bases and the J gene lost 5 bases, with 15 bases spanning the gap. Germline V lookup: CDR1 MDHEN, CDR2 SYDVKM. The CDR3 region is CASSTPSRTETQYF. DNA for the CDR3: TGTGCCAGCAGTACCCCGAGTAGGACCGAGACCCAGTACTTC.

This rearrangement joins TRBV29-1 to TRBJ1-1; D possibly corresponds to TRBD1 (5 bases). CDR1 is SQVTM, CDR2 ANQGSEA, per germline. The CDR3 loop spans 11 amino acids. Trimming removed 7 bases from V and 3 bases from J, with 9 bases in between. In nucleotides, the CDR3 is TGCAGCGGAGGACACGACACTGAAGCTTTCTTT. It is translated as CSGGHDTEAFF.

This clonotype was seen a handful of times. V gene TRBV6-2 or TRBV6-3 combines with J gene TRBJ1-2; D may be TRBD1 (6 bases). The CDR3 covers 17 residues. Germline CDR1 reads MNHEY; CDR2 reads SVGEGT. V was trimmed by 3 bases and J by 4 bases, leaving 21 bases between them. The CDR3 protein is CASSYPPGTRLIYGYTF. In nucleotides, the CDR3 is TGTGCCAGCAGTTATCCCCCCGGGACAAGATTAATCTATGGCTACACCTTC.

The CDR3 DNA is TGTGCCAGCAGCCAGCAAACAGGGAAGGGGTTGAGTGAAGCTTTCTTT. As protein: CASSQQTGKGLSEAFF. The genes are TRBV4-2 and TRBJ1-1, with TRBD1 as a possible D gene (6 bases). The CDR3 runs to 16 residues. V was trimmed by 3 bases and J by 7 bases, leaving 21 bases between them. Germline assignment: CDR1 LGHNA and CDR2 YNFKEQ.

This sequence joins TRBV6-1 and TRBJ2-3; D gene uncertain. V lost 6 bases, J lost 11 bases, and 9 bases lay in between. From germline, CDR1 is MNHNS and CDR2 SASEGT. CDR3 size: 10 residues. The CDR3 DNA reads TGTGCCAGCAGCACGATTGAGCAGTATTTT. This encodes CASSTIEQYF.

This chain links TRBV7-3 with TRBJ2-1, with TRBD2 matching over 12 bases. The CDR3 is made up of 13 amino acids. The germline V gene has CDR1 SGHTA and CDR2 FQGTGA. V dropped 8 bases and J dropped 11; count of bases not matched to a gene: 7. This CDR3 is CASGSSGGDKQFF. CDR3 bases: TGTGCCAGCGGTTCTAGCGGGGGGGATAAGCAGTTCTTC. Filled out from reference TRBV7-3 and TRBJ2-1, the complete variable domain reads GAGVSQTPSNKVTEKGKYVELRCDPISGHTALYWYRQSLGQGPEFLIYFQGTGAADDSGLPNDRFFAVRPEGSVSTLKIQRTERGDSAVYLCASGSSGGDKQFFGPGTRLTVL.

There are many counts of this clonotype. CDR3 sequence reads: CASSPRGWSSYEQYF. DNA of the CDR3: TGTGCCAGCAGCCCCCGGGGGTGGAGCTCCTACGAGCAGTACTTC. The V call is TRBV7-2, the J call TRBJ2-7; possible D gene TRBD2, 6 bases. Between the trimmed V and J ends, which lost 5 bases and 0 bases, there was a span of 14 bases. The CDR3 totals 15 residues. Germline V gene data show CDR1 as SGHTA and CDR2 as FQGNSA.

J is TRBJ1-2 and V is TRBV15, with a weak D call TRBD1 (5 bases). V lost 0 bases and J 5 bases, leaving 13 bases between the germline ends. Germline values: CDR1 LNHNV, CDR2 YYDKDF (reference sequence). The CDR3 sequence is 15 residues long. The CDR3 DNA follows: TGTGCCACCAGCAGAGATCCCGGGGGTGAATATGGCTACACCTTC. This translates into CATSRDPGGEYGYTF.